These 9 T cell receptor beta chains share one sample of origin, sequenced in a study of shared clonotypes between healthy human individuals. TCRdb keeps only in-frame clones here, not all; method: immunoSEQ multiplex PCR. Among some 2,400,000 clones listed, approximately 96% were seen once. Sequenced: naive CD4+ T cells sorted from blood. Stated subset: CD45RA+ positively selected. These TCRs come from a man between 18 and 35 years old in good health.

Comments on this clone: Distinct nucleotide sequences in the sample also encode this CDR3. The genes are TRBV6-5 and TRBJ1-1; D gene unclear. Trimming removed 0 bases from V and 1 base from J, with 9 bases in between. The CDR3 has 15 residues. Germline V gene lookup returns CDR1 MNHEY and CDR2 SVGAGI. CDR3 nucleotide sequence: TGTGCCAGCAGTTACTCGTACAGATCGAACACTGAAGCTTTCTTT. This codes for CASSYSYRSNTEAFF.

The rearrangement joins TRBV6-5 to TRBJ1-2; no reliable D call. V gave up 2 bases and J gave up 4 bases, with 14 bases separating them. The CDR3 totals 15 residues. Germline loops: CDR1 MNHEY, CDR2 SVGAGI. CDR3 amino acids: CASSYERGPIYGYTF. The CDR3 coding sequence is TGTGCCAGCAGTTACGAAAGAGGACCTATCTATGGCTACACCTTC.

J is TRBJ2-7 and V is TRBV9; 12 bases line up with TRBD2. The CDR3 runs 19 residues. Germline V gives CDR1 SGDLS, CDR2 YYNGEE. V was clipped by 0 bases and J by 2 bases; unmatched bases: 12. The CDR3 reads CASSVASGTSGSGAYEQYF. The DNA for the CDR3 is TGTGCCAGCAGCGTAGCTTCCGGGACTAGCGGGTCGGGGGCCTACGAGCAGTACTTC.

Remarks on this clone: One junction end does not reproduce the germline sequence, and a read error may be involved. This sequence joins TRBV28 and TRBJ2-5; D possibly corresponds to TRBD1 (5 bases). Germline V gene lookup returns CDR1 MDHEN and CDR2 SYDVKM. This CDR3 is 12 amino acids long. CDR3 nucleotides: TGTGCCAGCAGTTTATCTCAGGGCCCTCCGCACTTC. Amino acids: CASSLSQGPPHF.

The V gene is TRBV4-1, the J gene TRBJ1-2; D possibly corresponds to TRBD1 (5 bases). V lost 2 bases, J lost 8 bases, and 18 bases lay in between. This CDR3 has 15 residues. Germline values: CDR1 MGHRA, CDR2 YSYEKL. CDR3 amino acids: CASSQTSFRGEGYTF. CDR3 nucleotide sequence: TGCGCCAGCAGCCAAACGAGTTTTAGGGGAGAGGGCTACACCTTC.

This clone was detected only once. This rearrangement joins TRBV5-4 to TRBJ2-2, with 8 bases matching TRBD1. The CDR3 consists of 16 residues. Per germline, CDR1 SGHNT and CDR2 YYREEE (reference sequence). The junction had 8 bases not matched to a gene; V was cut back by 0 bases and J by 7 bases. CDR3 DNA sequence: TGTGCCAGCAGCTTGGTAGGGGACAGGATGTACGGGGAGCTGTTTTTT. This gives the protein CASSLVGDRMYGELFF.

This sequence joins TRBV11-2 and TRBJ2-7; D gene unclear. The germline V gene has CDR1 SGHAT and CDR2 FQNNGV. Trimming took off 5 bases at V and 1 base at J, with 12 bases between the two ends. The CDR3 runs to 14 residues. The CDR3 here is CASSPGSGSYEQYF. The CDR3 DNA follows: TGTGCCAGCAGCCCTGGGTCCGGATCCTACGAGCAGTACTTC.

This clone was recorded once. The CDR3 loop is CASSPGTAHQETQYF. DNA for the CDR3: TGTGCCAGCAGCCCAGGGACAGCCCACCAAGAGACCCAGTACTTC. The chain carries TRBV11-3 and TRBJ2-5, with 7 positions matching TRBD1. Trimming removed 5 bases from V and 0 bases from J; junction bases left unmatched: 6. The CDR3 is 15 amino acids. In germline, CDR1 is SGHNT, CDR2 YENEEA.

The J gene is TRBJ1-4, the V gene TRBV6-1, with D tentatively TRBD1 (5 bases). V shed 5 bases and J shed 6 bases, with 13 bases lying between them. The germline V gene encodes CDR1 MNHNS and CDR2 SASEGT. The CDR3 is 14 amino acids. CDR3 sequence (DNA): TGTGCCAGCAGTCGGAGGCAGGGCGATGAAAAACTGTTTTTT. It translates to CASSRRQGDEKLFF.